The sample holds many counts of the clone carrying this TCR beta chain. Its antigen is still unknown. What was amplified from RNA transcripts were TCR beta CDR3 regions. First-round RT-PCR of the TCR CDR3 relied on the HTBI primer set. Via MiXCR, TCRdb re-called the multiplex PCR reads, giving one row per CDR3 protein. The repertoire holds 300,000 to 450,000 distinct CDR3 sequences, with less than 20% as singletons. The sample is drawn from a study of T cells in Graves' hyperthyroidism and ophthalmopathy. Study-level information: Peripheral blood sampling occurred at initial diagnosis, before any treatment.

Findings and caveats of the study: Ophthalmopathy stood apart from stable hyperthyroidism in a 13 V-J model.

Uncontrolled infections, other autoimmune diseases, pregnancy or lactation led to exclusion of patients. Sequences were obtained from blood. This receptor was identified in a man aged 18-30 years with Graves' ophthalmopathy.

Here the CDR3 DNA reads TGTGCCAGCAGTGAAGTAGGGGAGGGGAACACTGAAGCTTTCTTT. Encoded protein: CASSEVGEGNTEAFF. V and J are TRBV2 and TRBJ1-1; D might be TRBD1 (5 bases). The CDR3 has 15 amino acids. Germline V gene sequence: CDR1 SNHLY, CDR2 FYNNEI. The germline V and J ends were trimmed by 1 base and 1 base, with 10 bases remaining between them.